These 8 T cell receptor beta chains came from one sample sequenced in a study of cytotoxic CD8 clonotypes in ibrutinib-treated CLL. TCRdb's copy holds only in-frame clones and misses some; the assay was immunoSEQ multiplex PCR. The repertoire holds nearly 300,000 clones, with about 72% as singletons. Sequencing used PBMCs, obtained at disease progression, from a patient treated with ibrutinib. Receptors originate from a human donor with chronic lymphocytic leukemia.

The CDR3 bases are TGTGCCAGCAGGCTGACAGGCTCCGGGGCCAACGTCCTGACTTTC. This translates into CASRLTGSGANVLTF. This rearrangement joins TRBV5-4 to TRBJ2-6, with a weak D call TRBD1 (6 bases). This CDR3 is 15 amino acids long. Trimming cost V 5 bases and J 4 bases, with 13 bases left between them. The germline gives CDR1 SGHNT, CDR2 YYREEE (reference sequence).

This rearrangement joins TRBV6-1 to TRBJ1-2; D possibly corresponds to TRBD1 (6 bases). V dropped 3 bases and J dropped 5 bases, with 10 bases sitting between them. CDR3 length: 13 amino acids. Germline lookup yields CDR1 MNHNS and CDR2 SASEGT. The CDR3 DNA is TGTGCCAGCAGTGAGAGAACAGGGTATGGCTACACCTTC. Translated, it gives CASSERTGYGYTF.

The CDR3 DNA sequence: TGTGCCAGCAGCTTAGAGGGGTCAGGGCGAGAAGCTTTCTTT. Residues: CASSLEGSGREAFF. The V call is TRBV11-2, the J call TRBJ1-1; D might be TRBD1 (5 bases). The CDR3 is made up of 14 amino acids. V was pared by 0 bases and J by 8 bases, with 13 bases between. CDR1 and CDR2 from the germline V gene are SGHAT and FQNNGV. Based on the CDR3 plus reference TRBV11-2 and TRBJ1-1, the full variable domain is EAGVAQSPRYKIIEKRQSVAFWCNPISGHATLYWYQQILGQGPKLLIQFQNNGVVDDSQLPKDRFSAERLKGVDSTLKIQPAKLEDSAVYLCASSLEGSGREAFFGQGTRLTVV.

The gene calls are TRBV9 and TRBJ1-3, with D unresolved. Trimming took off 1 base at V and 0 bases at J, with 8 bases between the two ends. CDR1 and CDR2 (germline): SGDLS, YYNGEE. This CDR3 is 15 amino acids long. CDR3 sequence reads: CASSVRDLSGNTIYF. Here the CDR3 DNA reads TGTGCCAGCAGCGTAAGGGATCTCTCTGGAAACACCATATATTTT.

This clone has only a few counts. V is TRBV19 and J is TRBJ1-4; D is undetermined. V dropped 1 base and J dropped 4 bases, with 10 bases sitting between them. The V gene's germline CDR1 is LNHDA and CDR2 SQIVND (reference sequence). The CDR3 runs to 15 residues. The CDR3 DNA is TGTGCCAGTAGTATAGGACCGATTCGTAATGAAAAACTGTTTTTT. Amino acids: CASSIGPIRNEKLFF.

The rearrangement links TRBV4-1 to TRBJ2-3, with a tentative D call TRBD1 (6 bases). CDR3 size: 15 residues. Germline CDR1 and CDR2: MGHRA and YSYEKL. V lost 1 base, J lost 6 bases, and 14 bases lay in between. The CDR3 sequence is CASSQAGVILDTQYF. The CDR3 region has the DNA TGCGCCAGCAGCCAAGCAGGGGTAATTTTGGATACGCAGTATTTT.

The chain couples TRBV10-2 to TRBJ1-6, with 8 bases that match TRBD1. CDR3 length equals 13 residues. With 4 bases clipped from V and 7 bases from J, the junction kept 0 bases outside the gene matches. CDR1 is WSHSY and CDR2 is SAAADI in the germline V gene. CDR3 sequence reads: CASSGTGNSPLHF. Here the CDR3 DNA reads TGCGCCAGCAGTGGGACAGGGAATTCACCCCTCCACTTT.

This sequence joins TRBV7-3 and TRBJ1-2; 10 bases map to TRBD1. The CDR3 consists of 14 residues. The V segment lost 6 bases and the J segment 10 bases; nucleotides outside the gene matches: 11. Germline V gene sequence: CDR1 SGHTA, CDR2 FQGTGA. CDR3 coding DNA: TGTGCCAGCAGGGAGACCGGGACAGGGGTTGTCTACACCTTC. Encoded protein: CASRETGTGVVYTF. Supplemented by reference TRBV7-3 and TRBJ1-2, the full variable domain reads GAGVSQTPSNKVTEKGKYVELRCDPISGHTALYWYRQSLGQGPEFLIYFQGTGAADDSGLPNDRFFAVRPEGSVSTLKIQRTERGDSAVYLCASRETGTGVVYTFGSGTRLTVV.